The source of this TCR beta chain is a study of OX40 agonist ivuxolimab in advanced cancers. Study-level information: At approximately 80% male, the cohort had a mean age of about 60 years, ranging from roughly 20 to 90. A partial response was reached by three patients: one with hepatocellular carcinoma and two with cutaneous melanoma. Findings of the study overall: No determination was made of the antigen specificity of the expanded peripheral T cells. With doses of 0.1 to 3.0 mg/kg, CD4+ and CD8+ blood T cells had undergone clonal expansion by week 6.

On this clone: Antigen specificity is unknown.

Clones were sequenced by immunoSEQ multiplex PCR, and TCRdb holds only the in-frame ones, with some missing. The sample records about 100,000 clones, around nine tenths being singletons. The CDR3 loop spans 13 amino acids. V was clipped by 5 bases and J by 6 bases, with 11 bases between them. CDR1 is SGHTA, CDR2 FQGNSA, per germline. This specimen was CD4+ or CD8+ T cells sorted from blood, taken in a trial of the OX40 agonist ivuxolimab. V and J are TRBV7-2 and TRBJ1-5; D is possibly TRBD1 (5 bases). The origin of this receptor is an adult with an advanced solid tumor such as melanoma, head and neck, liver or kidney cancer. CDR3: CASSQTASQPQHF. CDR3 bases: TGTGCCAGCAGCCAGACAGCCAGTCAGCCCCAGCATTTT.